A selection of T cell receptor beta chains follows, all from one sample in a study of CD8 T cells in Susac syndrome. TCRdb reanalysed the immunoSEQ multiplex PCR reads using MiXCR and keeps one entry per CDR3 protein. Of around 170,000 distinct CDR3 sequences in the sample, 94% were seen once. The sample taken for sequencing was CD4+ T cells from PBMCs. These receptors were collected from a human donor with Susac syndrome. The CDR3 runs from the conserved cysteine through the conserved F or W. Some rows have no size entry. The others give once, few or many, or a class for an expanded clone.

>TRBJ1-5|once|TRBV19
CASSTRQGKNQPQHF
>TRBJ1-4|NA|TRBV20-1
CSARASGQTNEKLFF
>TRBJ2-5|NA|TRBV20-1
CSAPVRREETQYF
>TRBJ1-3|NA|TRBV30
CAWTSGTLGNTIYF
>TRBJ2-5|NA|TRBV24-1
CATSDPRAETQYF
>TRBJ2-1|once|TRBV5-4
CASSWTPGTIYNEQFF
>TRBJ1-3|NA|TRBV20-1
CSASFIGPGGNTIYF
>TRBJ1-5|NA|TRBV20-1
CSAPTGGGNQPQHF
>TRBJ1-2|once|TRBV27
CASSWLPGTGFDGYTF
>TRBJ2-6|NA|TRBV6-1
CASKDTTFSGANVLTF
>TRBJ1-4|NA|TRBV20-1
CSARDGYWDRLFF
>TRBJ1-6|NA|TRBV4-3
CASSQKDRVYNSPLHF
>TRBJ2-7|NA|TRBV20-1
CSARDLAAGRKTYEQYF